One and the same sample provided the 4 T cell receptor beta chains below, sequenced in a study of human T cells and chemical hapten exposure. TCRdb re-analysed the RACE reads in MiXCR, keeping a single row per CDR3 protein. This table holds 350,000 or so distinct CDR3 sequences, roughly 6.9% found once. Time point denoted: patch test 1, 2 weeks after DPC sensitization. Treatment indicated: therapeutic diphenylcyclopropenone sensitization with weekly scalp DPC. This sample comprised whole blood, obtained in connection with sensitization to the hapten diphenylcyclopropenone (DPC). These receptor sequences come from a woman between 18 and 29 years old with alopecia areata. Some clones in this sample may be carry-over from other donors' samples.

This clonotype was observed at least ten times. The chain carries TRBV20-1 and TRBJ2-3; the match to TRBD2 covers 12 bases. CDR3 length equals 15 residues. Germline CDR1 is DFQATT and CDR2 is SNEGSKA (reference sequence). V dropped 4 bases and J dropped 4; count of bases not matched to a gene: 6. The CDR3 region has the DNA TGCAGTGCTAACCCGACTAGCGGGGGTGCAGATACGCAGTATTTT. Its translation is CSANPTSGGADTQYF.

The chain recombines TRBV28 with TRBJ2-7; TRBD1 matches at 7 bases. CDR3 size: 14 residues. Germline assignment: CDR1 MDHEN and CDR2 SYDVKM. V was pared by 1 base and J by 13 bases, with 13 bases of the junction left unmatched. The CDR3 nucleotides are TGTGCCAGCAGTTTATTGGGTTCAACCGGGACAGTTTACTTC. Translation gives CASSLLGSTGTVYF.

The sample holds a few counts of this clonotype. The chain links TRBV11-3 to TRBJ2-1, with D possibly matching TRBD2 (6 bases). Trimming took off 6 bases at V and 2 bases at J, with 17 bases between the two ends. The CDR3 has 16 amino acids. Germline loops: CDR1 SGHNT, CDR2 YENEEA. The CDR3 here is CASSSRDSPPYNEQFF. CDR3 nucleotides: TGTGCCAGCAGTTCACGGGACTCACCTCCCTACAATGAGCAGTTCTTC.

The CDR3 is CASRVRASTDTQYF. The CDR3 DNA follows: TGTGCCAGCAGGGTTAGGGCCTCCACAGATACGCAGTATTTT. The rearrangement uses TRBV7-2 and TRBJ2-3; D gene unclear. CDR3 length equals 14 residues. Trimming took off 6 bases at V and 2 bases at J, with 12 bases between the two ends. Germline assignment: CDR1 SGHTA and CDR2 FQGNSA.